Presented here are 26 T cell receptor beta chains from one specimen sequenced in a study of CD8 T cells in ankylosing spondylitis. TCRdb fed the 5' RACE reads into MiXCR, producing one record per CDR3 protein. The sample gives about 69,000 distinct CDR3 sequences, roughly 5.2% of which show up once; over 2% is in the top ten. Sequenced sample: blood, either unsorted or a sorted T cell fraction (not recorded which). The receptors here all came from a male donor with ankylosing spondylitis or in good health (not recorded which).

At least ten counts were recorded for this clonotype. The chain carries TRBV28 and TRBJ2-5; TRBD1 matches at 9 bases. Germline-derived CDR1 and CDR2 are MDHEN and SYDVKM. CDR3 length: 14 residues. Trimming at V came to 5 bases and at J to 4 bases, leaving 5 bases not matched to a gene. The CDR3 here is CASSETGGGETQYF. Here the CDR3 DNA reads TGTGCCAGCAGTGAAACAGGGGGCGGAGAGACCCAGTACTTC. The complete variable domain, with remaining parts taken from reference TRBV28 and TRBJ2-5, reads DVKVTQSSRYLVKRTGEKVFLECVQDMDHENMFWYRQDPGLGLRLIYFSYDVKMKEKGDIPEGYSVSREKKERFSLILESASTNQTSMYLCASSETGGGETQYFGPGTRLLVL.

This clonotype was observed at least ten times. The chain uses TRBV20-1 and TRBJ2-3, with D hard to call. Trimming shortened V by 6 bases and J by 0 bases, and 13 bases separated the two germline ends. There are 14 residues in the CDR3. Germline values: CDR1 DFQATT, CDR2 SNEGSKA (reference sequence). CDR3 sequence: CSAPIGASTDTQYF. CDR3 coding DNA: TGCAGTGCCCCCATAGGAGCTAGCACAGATACGCAGTATTTT.

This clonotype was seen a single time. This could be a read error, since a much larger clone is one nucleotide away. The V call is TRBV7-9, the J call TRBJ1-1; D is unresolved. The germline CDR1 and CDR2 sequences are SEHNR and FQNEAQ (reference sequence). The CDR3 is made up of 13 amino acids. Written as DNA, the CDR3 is TGTGTCAGCAGCTTAGGGATGAACACTGAAGCTTTCTTT. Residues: CVSSLGMNTEAFF.

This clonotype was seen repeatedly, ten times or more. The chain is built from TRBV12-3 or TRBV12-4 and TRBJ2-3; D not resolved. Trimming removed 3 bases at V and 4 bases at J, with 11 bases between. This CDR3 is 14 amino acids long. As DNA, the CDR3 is TGTGCCAGCAGTTTCGAGCGCCGAGCAGATACGCAGTATTTT. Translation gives CASSFERRADTQYF.

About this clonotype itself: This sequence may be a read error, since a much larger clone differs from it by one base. CDR3 DNA: TGTGCCAGCAGCCTACCGGGACTTGCTGTCTACGAGCAGTACTTC. Translating it yields CASSLPGLAVYEQYF. The rearrangement links TRBV11-2 to TRBJ2-7, with a tentative D call TRBD2 (6 bases). Trimming shortened V by 5 bases and J by 3 bases, and 17 bases separated the two germline ends. CDR1 and CDR2 (germline): SGHAT, FQNNGV. This CDR3 has 15 amino acids.

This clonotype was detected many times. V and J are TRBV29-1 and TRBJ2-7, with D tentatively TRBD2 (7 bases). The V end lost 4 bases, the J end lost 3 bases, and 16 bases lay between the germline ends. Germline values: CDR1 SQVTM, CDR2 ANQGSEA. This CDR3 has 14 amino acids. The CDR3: CSVAGGAGDYEQYF. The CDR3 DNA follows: TGCAGCGTTGCGGGGGGCGCTGGGGACTACGAGCAGTACTTC.

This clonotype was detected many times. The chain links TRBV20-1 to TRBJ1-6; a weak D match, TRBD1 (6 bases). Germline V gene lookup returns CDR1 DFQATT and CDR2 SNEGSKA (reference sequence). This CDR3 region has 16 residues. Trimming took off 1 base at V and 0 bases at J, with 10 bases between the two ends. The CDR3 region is CSARAETGSYNSPLHF. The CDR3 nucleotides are TGCAGTGCTAGAGCGGAGACAGGCTCCTATAATTCACCCCTCCACTTT.

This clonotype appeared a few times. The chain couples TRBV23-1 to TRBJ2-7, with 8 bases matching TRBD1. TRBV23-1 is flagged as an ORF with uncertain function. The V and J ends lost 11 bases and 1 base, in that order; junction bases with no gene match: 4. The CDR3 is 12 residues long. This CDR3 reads CARRQGSYEQYF. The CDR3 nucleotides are TGCGCCCGACGACAGGGGTCCTACGAGCAGTACTTC.

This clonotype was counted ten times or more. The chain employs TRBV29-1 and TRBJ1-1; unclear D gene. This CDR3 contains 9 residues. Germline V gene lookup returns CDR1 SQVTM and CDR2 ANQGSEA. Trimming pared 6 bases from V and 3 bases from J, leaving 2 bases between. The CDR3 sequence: CSVYTEAFF. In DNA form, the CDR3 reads TGCAGCGTATACACTGAAGCTTTCTTT.

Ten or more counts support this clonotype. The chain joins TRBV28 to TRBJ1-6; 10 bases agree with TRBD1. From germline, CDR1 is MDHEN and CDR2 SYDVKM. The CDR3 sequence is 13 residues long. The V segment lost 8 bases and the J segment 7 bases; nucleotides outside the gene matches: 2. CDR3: CASSGQGNSPLHF. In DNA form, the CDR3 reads TGTGCCAGCTCGGGACAGGGGAATTCACCCCTCCACTTT.

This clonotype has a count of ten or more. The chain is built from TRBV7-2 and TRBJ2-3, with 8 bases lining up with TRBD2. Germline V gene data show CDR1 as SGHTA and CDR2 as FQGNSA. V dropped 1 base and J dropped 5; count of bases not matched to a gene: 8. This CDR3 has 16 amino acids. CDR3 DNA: TGTGCCAGCAGCTTAGTCGTAGCGGGGCTAGGAGATACGCAGTATTTT. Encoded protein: CASSLVVAGLGDTQYF.

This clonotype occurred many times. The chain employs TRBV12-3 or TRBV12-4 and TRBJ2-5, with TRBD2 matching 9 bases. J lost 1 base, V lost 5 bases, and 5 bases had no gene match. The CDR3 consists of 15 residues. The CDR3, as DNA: TGTGCCAGCAGTGGACTAGCGCAAACCCAAGAGACCCAGTACTTC. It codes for CASSGLAQTQETQYF.

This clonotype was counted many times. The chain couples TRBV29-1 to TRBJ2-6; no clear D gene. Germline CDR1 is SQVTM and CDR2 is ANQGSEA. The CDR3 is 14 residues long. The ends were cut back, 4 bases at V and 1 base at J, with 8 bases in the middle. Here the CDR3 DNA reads TGCAGCGTTGCCGAACGTTCTGGGGCCAACGTCCTGACTTTC. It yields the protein CSVAERSGANVLTF.

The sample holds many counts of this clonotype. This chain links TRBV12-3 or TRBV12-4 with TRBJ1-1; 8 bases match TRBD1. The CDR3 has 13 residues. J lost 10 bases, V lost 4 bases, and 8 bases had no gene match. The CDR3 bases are TGTGCCAGCAGTTCCCGGACAGGGTACGGAGCTTTCTTT. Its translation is CASSSRTGYGAFF.

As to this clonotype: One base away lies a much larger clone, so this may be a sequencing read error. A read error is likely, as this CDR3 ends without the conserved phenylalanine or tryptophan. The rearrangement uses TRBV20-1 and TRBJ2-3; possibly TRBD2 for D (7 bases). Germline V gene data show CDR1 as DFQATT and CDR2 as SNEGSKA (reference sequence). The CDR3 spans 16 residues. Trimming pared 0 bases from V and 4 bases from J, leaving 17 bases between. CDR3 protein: CSARDKVGRGADTQYL. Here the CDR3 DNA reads TGCAGTGCTAGAGATAAGGTGGGGAGGGGGGCAGATACGCAGTATCTT.

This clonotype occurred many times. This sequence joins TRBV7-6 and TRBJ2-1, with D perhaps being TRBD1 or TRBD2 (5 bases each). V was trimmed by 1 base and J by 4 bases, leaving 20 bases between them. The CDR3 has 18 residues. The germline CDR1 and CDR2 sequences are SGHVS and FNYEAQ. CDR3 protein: CASSLVIGAPLKYNEQFF. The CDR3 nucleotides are TGTGCCAGCAGCTTAGTTATCGGGGCCCCCCTGAAGTACAATGAGCAGTTCTTC.

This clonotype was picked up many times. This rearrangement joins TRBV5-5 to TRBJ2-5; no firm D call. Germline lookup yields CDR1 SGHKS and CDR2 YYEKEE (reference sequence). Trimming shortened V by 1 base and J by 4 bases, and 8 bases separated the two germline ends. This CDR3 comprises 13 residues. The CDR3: CASSLFGVETQYF. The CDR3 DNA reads TGTGCCAGCAGCTTGTTTGGGGTAGAGACCCAGTACTTC. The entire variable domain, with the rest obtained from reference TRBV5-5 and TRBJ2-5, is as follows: DAGVTQSPTHLIKTRGQQVTLRCSPISGHKSVSWYQQVLGQGPQFIFQYYEKEERGRGNFPDRFSARQFPNYSSELNVNALLLGDSALYLCASSLFGVETQYFGPGTRLLVL.

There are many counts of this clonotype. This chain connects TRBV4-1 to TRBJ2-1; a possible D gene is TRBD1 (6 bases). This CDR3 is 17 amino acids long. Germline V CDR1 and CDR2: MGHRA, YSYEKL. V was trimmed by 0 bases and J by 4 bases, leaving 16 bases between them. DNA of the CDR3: TGCGCCAGCAGCCAAGATCGGACAGCAAGTCTGTACAATGAGCAGTTCTTC. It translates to CASSQDRTASLYNEQFF.

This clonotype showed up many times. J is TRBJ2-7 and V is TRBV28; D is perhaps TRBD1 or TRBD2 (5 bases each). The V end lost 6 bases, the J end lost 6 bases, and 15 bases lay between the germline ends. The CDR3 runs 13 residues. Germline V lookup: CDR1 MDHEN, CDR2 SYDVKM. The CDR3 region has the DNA TGTGCCAGCAGACCCGGGACGGCCCTCGAGCAGTACTTC. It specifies CASRPGTALEQYF.

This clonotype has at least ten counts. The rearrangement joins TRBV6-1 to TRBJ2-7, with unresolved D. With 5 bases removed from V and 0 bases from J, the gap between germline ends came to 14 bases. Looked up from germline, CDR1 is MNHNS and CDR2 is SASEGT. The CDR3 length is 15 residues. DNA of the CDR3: TGTGCCAGCAGTCCGGACCCTTCGAGCTCCTACGAGCAGTACTTC. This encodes CASSPDPSSSYEQYF.

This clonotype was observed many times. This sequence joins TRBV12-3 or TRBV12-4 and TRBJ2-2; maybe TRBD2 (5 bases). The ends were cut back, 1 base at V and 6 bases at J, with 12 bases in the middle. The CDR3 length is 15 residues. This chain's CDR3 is CASSLVRGYPGELFF. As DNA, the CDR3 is TGTGCCAGCAGTTTAGTTCGGGGTTATCCCGGGGAGCTGTTTTTT.

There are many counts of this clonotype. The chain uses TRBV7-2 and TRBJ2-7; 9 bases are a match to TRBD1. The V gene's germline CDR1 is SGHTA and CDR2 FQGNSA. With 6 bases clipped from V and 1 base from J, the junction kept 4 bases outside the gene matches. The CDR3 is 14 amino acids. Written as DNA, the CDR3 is TGTGCCAGCAGGCCGGGACAGGGATCCTACGAGCAGTACTTC. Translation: CASRPGQGSYEQYF.

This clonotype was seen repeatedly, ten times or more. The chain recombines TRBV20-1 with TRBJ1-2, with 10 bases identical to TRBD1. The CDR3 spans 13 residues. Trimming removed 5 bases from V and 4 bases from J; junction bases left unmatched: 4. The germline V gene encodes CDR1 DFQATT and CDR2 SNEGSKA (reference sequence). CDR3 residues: CSASGQGSYGYTF. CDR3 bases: TGCAGTGCTTCGGGACAGGGGTCCTATGGCTACACCTTC.

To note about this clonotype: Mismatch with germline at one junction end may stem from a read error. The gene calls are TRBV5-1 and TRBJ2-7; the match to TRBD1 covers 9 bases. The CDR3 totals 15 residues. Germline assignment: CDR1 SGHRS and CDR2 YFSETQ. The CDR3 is CASSLGAGQGWGQCF. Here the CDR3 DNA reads TGCGCCAGCAGCTTGGGTGCGGGACAGGGTTGGGGGCAGTGCTTC.

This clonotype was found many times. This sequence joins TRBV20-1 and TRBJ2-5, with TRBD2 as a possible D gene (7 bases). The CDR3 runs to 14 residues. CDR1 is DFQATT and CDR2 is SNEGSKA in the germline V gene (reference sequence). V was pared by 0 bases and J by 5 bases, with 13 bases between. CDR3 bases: TGCAGTGCTAGAGATGGGGGGGCCAAGGAGACCCAGTACTTC. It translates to CSARDGGAKETQYF.

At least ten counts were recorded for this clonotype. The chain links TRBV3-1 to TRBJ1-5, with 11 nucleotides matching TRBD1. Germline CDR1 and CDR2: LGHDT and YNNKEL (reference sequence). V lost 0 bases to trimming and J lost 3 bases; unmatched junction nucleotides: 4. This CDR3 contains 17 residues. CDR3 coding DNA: TGTGCCAGCAGCCAAGACGGGACAGGGGGGACCAATCAGCCCCAGCATTTT. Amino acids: CASSQDGTGGTNQPQHF.